These 10 T cell receptor beta chains came from one sample sequenced in a study of tumor and adjacent non-tumor tissue in lung cancer listed by TCRdb under 2018. RNA was isolated from bulk, unsorted tissue, and RNA quality was assessed with a NanoDrop ND-1000 and an Agilent 2100. Distant non-tumor tissue taken more than 3 cm from the tumor edge was used as the normal lung sample. Library construction relied on multiplex PCR. Sequencing was carried out with an Illumina HiSeq 2500. TCRbeta libraries were built by three rounds of nested PCR using primers (Table S4), following protocols modified from ARM-PCR. The public reads were quality trimmed at Q25 with fastp and then assembled into clones with MiXCR by TCRdb, keeping productive beta chains. Each entry merges the rows of one CDR3 protein and shows their most common DNA and genes. The sample has approximately 82,000 distinct CDR3 sequences on record, 76% of them singletons. The ten largest clones add up to under 40% of the sample.

Sequencing was done on a sample of distant non-tumor lung tissue. These TCRs come from an older man with non-small cell lung cancer.

In its sample, this clonotype was seen many times. The chain uses TRBV6-1 and TRBJ1-2; 8 bases map to TRBD1. The CDR3 extends over 14 amino acids. With V trimmed by 6 bases and J by 4 bases, 7 bases remained unmatched. CDR1 and CDR2 (germline): MNHNS, SASEGT. DNA for the CDR3: TGTGCCAGCAGCCCGGACAGGGAGGCCTATGGCTACACCTTC. Its protein is CASSPDREAYGYTF.

V is TRBV12-3 or TRBV12-4 and J is TRBJ2-3; the D is unclear. This CDR3 comprises 13 residues. The CDR3 reads CASRRTVRDTQYF. The DNA for the CDR3 is TGTGCTAGCCGGCGAACCGTTAGGGATACGCAGTATTTT.

This clonotype was seen at least ten times. CDR3 protein: CASNKGNEQFF. Written as DNA, the CDR3 is TGTGCCAGCAATAAAGGGAATGAGCAGTTCTTC. The rearrangement uses TRBV6-5 and TRBJ2-1; the D is unclear. This CDR3 is 11 amino acids long. V was cut by 7 bases and J by 7 bases, with 8 bases left in between. Germline loops: CDR1 MNHEY, CDR2 SVGAGI.

This clonotype has only one observation. An end of the junction differs from the germline gene, which may be a read error. The genes are TRBV20-1 and TRBJ2-5; D not certain. Germline V CDR1 and CDR2: DFQATT, SNEGSKA (reference sequence). The CDR3 covers 12 residues. CDR3 nucleotides: TGCAGTGCTGAAGCTACCCAAAAGACCCAATACTTC. Its protein is CSAEATQKTQYF.

A note on this clonotype: The CDR3 ends on some other residue instead of the conserved phenylalanine or tryptophan, so this is likely a read error. CDR3 in amino acids: CDSSLLSLGLSGGETQYL. In nucleotides, the CDR3 is TGTGACAGCAGCTTGTTGAGTTTGGGACTTTCTGGGGGAGAGACCCAGTACCTC. The V and J genes are TRBV5-1 and TRBJ2-5; D may be TRBD2 (6 bases). CDR3 length: 18 residues. Germline lookup yields CDR1 SGHRS and CDR2 YFSETQ.

This chain links TRBV6-2 or TRBV6-3 with TRBJ1-1; possibly TRBD1 for D (5 bases). The CDR3 extends over 14 amino acids. The germline V gene has CDR1 MNHEY and CDR2 SVGEGT. Between the trimmed V and J ends, which lost 11 bases and 6 bases, there was a span of 22 bases. The CDR3 spells CAGTYSPSRAEAFF. CDR3 nucleotide sequence: TGTGCCGGCACTTACTCGCCCAGCAGGGCTGAAGCTTTCTTT.

About this clonotype itself: A much larger clone sits a single nucleotide away, making a read error possible. Written as DNA, the CDR3 is TGTGCCATCAGCAGGGCTTGGGATTCATCCCTCCACTTT. Translating gives CAISRAWDSSLHF. V usage is TRBV10-3 and J usage is TRBJ1-6, with D possibly TRBD1 on 5 matching bases. There are 13 residues in the CDR3. Germline CDR1 and CDR2: ENHRY and SYGVKD.

This clonotype was found many times. V gene TRBV4-1 combines with J gene TRBJ2-6; no clear D gene. CDR3 length equals 15 residues. V lost 2 bases and J lost 3, with 8 bases in between. Per the germline V gene, CDR1 is MGHRA and CDR2 is YSYEKL. The CDR3 nucleotides read TGCGCCAGCAGCCAATATATAGGTGGGGCCAACGTCCTGACTTTC. Protein sequence: CASSQYIGGANVLTF.

Comments on this clonotype: Lacking the conserved final phenylalanine or tryptophan, this CDR3 likely reflects a read error. The chain uses TRBV18 and TRBJ2-7, with no clear D. Trimming left V 1 base short and J 0 bases short, with 7 bases between. The CDR3 consists of 14 residues. The germline V gene encodes CDR1 KGHSH and CDR2 LQKENI. In DNA form, the CDR3 reads TGTGCCAGCTCACCACATGATAGCTCCTACGAGCAGTACCTC. As protein: CASSPHDSSYEQYL.

As for this clonotype: This could be a read error, since a much larger clone is one nucleotide away. The chain employs TRBV11-2 and TRBJ2-1, with 9 bases matching TRBD1. The germline CDR1 and CDR2 sequences are SGHAT and FQNNGV. CDR3 length equals 15 residues. As DNA, the CDR3 is TGTGCCAGCAGCCCTGGGACAGGGAGGGACAATGAGGAGTTCTTC. It yields the protein CASSPGTGRDNEEFF.